This TCR beta chain originates from a study of early T cells in non-severe SARS-CoV-2 infection. About the research overall: The study sequenced bulk RNA from unsorted whole blood, with chains unpaired. Points from the study as a whole: Matches to VDJdb favored anti-spike CD8 responses and missed private and CD4 specificities.

In this sample, this clonotype turned up a few times. Its antigen is still unknown. CDR1 and CDR2 (germline): SGHTA, FQGNSA. V lost 5 bases and J lost 6; bases outside the gene matches: 9. There are 16 residues in the CDR3. cDNA molecules, individually, were tagged with unique molecular identifiers. TCRdb reanalysed the 5' RACE reads using MiXCR and keeps one entry per CDR3 protein. In the table there are 50,000 to 60,000 distinct CDR3 sequences, around 9.3% of which are singletons. Source: whole blood, taken at baseline. The V gene is TRBV7-2, the J gene TRBJ2-1; 11 bases match TRBD1. This TCR was sampled from an adult who was a healthcare worker with PCR-confirmed SARS-CoV-2 infection or an uninfected control (not recorded which). The CDR3 DNA is TGTGCCAGCAGCCATGGACAGGGGGCTCCCCGCAATGAGCAGTTCTTC. Protein: CASSHGQGAPRNEQFF.